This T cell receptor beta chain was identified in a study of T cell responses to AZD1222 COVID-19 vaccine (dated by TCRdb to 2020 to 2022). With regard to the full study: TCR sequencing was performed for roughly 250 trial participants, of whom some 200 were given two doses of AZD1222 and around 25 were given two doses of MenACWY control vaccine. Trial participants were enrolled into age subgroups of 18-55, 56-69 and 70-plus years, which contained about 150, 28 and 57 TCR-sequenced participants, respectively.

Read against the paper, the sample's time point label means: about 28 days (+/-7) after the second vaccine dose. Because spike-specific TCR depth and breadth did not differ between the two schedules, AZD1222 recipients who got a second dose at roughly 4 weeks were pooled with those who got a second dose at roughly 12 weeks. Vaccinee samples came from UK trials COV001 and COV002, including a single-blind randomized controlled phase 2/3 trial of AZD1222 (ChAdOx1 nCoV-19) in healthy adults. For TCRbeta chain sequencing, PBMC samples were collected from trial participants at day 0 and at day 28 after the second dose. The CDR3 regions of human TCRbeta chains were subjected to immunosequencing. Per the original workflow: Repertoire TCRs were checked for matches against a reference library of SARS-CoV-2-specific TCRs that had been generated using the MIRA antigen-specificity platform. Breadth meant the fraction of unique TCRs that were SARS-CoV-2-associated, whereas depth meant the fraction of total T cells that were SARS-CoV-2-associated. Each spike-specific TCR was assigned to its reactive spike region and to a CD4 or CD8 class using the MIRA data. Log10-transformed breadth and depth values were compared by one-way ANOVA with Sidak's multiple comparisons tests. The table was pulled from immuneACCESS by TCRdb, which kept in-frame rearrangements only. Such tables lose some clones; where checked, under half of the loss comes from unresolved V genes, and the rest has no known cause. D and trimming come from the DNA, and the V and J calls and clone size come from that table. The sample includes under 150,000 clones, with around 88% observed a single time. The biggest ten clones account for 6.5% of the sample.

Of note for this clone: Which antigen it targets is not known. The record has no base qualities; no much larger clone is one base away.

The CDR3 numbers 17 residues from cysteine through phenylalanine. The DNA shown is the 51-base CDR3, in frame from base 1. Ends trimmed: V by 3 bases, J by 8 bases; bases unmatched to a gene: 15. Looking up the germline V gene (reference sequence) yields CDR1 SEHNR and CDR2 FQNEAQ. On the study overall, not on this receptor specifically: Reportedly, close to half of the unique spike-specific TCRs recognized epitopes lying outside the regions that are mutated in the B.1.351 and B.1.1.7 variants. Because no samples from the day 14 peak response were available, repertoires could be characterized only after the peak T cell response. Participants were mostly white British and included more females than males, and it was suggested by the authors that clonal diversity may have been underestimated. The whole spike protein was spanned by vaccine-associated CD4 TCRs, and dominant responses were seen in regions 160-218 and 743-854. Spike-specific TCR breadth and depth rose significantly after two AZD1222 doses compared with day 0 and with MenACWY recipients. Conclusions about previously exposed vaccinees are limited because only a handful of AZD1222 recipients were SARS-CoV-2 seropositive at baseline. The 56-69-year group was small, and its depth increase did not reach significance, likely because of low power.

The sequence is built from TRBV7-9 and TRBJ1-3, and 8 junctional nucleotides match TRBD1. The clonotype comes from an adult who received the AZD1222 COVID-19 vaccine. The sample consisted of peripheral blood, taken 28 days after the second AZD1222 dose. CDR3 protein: CASSLAYRGQGEDTIYF. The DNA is TGTGCCAGCAGCTTGGCGTACCGAGGACAGGGCGAAGACACCATATATTTT.